A selection of T cell receptor beta chains follows, all from one sample in a study of T cell responses to AZD1222 COVID-19 vaccine. TCRdb's table, derived via immunoSEQ multiplex PCR, lists solely in-frame clones and lacks some. The table has tens of thousands of clones, 85% to 90% seen once. The source was peripheral blood, collected on day 0 of AZD1222 vaccination. These receptors originate from an adult in good health. The CDR3 runs from the conserved cysteine through the conserved F or W. The order of the fields is CDR3 protein, CDR3 DNA, V gene, J gene, D gene, clone size. D genes are given only for firm matches. Clone size, where shown, is once, few, many, or a class for clones that have expanded.

CDR3: CASSSFRSGTGSGTQYF; DNA: TGTGCCAGCAGCAGCTTCCGATCGGGGACAGGGTCTGGTACGCAGTATTTT; V: TRBV7-6; J: TRBJ2-3; D: TRBD1; size: NA
CDR3: CASSPPWQGTNTEAFF; DNA: TGTGCCAGCAGCCCACCGTGGCAGGGGACGAACACTGAAGCTTTCTTT; V: TRBV5-8; J: TRBJ1-1; D: NA; size: NA
CDR3: CASSYTTGELFF; DNA: TGTGCCAGCAGTTACACCACCGGGGAGCTGTTTTTT; V: TRBV6-6; J: TRBJ2-2; D: NA; size: NA
CDR3: CASSQFGGAGNTIYF; DNA: TGTGCCAGCAGCCAATTCGGAGGGGCTGGAAACACCATATATTTT; V: TRBV3-1/TRBV3-2; J: TRBJ1-3; D: NA; size: few
CDR3: CASSKLYEQYF; DNA: TGTGCCAGCAGCAAACTCTACGAGCAGTACTTC; V: TRBV13; J: TRBJ2-7; D: NA; size: NA
CDR3: CAISAVGGDTEAFF; DNA: TGTGCCATCAGTGCGGTTGGGGGAGACACTGAAGCTTTCTTT; V: TRBV10-3; J: TRBJ1-1; D: NA; size: NA
CDR3: CASRPFILGQAYSNYGYTF; DNA: TGTGCCAGCAGACCCTTTATCCTGGGACAGGCCTACTCTAACTATGGCTACACCTTC; V: TRBV28; J: TRBJ1-2; D: TRBD1; size: few
CDR3: CASSPKRGGSYEQYF; DNA: TGTGCCAGCTCACCGAAACGGGGGGGCTCCTACGAGCAGTACTTC; V: TRBV18; J: TRBJ2-7; D: TRBD2; size: NA
CDR3: CASSLWGRSYEQYF; DNA: TGTGCCAGCAGTTTATGGGGCAGATCTTACGAGCAGTACTTC; V: TRBV28; J: TRBJ2-7; D: NA; size: NA
CDR3: CASSYRDRGSDTQYF; DNA: TGTGCCAGCAGCTACCGGGACAGGGGATCAGATACGCAGTATTTT; V: TRBV7-8; J: TRBJ2-3; D: TRBD1; size: NA
CDR3: CASSRDLSSYEQYF; DNA: TGCGCCAGCAGCCGGGACTTGAGCTCCTACGAGCAGTACTTC; V: TRBV5-1; J: TRBJ2-7; D: NA; size: NA
CDR3: CASSFRTRGEMNTEAFF; DNA: TGTGCCAGCAGCTTCCGGACTCGCGGTGAAATGAACACTGAAGCTTTCTTT; V: TRBV5-6; J: TRBJ1-1; D: NA; size: NA
CDR3: CASSVMGAGSGANVLTF; DNA: TGTGCCAGCAGCGTAATGGGGGCCGGCTCTGGGGCCAACGTCCTGACTTTC; V: TRBV9; J: TRBJ2-6; D: NA; size: once
CDR3: CASSPSGPTGMFELFF; DNA: TGTGCCAGCAGTCCATCTGGACCCACAGGGATGTTCGAACTGTTTTTT; V: TRBV27; J: TRBJ1-4; D: NA; size: NA
CDR3: CSACGVRYNEQFF; DNA: TGCAGTGCTTGTGGAGTCAGATACAATGAGCAGTTCTTC; V: TRBV20-1; J: TRBJ2-1; D: NA; size: NA
CDR3: CAWRGTVYEQYF; DNA: TGTGCCTGGAGAGGGACAGTATACGAGCAGTACTTC; V: TRBV30; J: TRBJ2-7; D: TRBD1; size: NA
CDR3: CASSSPRGNYGYTF; DNA: TGTGCCAGCAGCTCACCCAGGGGCAACTATGGCTACACCTTC; V: TRBV7-2; J: TRBJ1-2; D: NA; size: NA
CDR3: CASSTGQGIGEQYF; DNA: TGCGCCAGCAGCACGGGACAGGGAATCGGCGAGCAGTACTTC; V: TRBV5-1; J: TRBJ2-7; D: TRBD1; size: NA
CDR3: CASSSSRDRDFATEAFF; DNA: TGCGCCAGCAGCTCCAGCCGGGACAGGGATTTCGCCACTGAAGCTTTCTTT; V: TRBV5-1; J: TRBJ1-1; D: TRBD1; size: NA
CDR3: CASSRELGTVDSPLHF; DNA: TGTGCCAGCAGCCGAGAACTCGGGACAGTGGATTCACCCCTCCACTTT; V: TRBV14; J: TRBJ1-6; D: TRBD1; size: NA
CDR3: CASSLGGMNTEAFF; DNA: TGTGCCAGCAGTTTGGGGGGCATGAACACTGAAGCTTTCTTT; V: TRBV27; J: TRBJ1-1; D: NA; size: NA
CDR3: CASSVPGLNSPLHF; DNA: TGTGCCAGCAGCGTGCCGGGTCTCAATTCACCCCTCCACTTT; V: TRBV5-5; J: TRBJ1-6; D: NA; size: NA
CDR3: CASSLDGRVASFGGGYTF; DNA: TGCGCCAGCAGCTTGGACGGCAGGGTGGCCTCTTTTGGAGGTGGCTACACCTTC; V: TRBV5-1; J: TRBJ1-2; D: NA; size: NA
CDR3: CASSSQGAQPQHF; DNA: TGTGCCAGTAGTTCACAGGGGGCTCAGCCCCAGCATTTT; V: TRBV19; J: TRBJ1-5; D: TRBD1; size: NA
CDR3: CSATGSSYEQYF; DNA: TGCAGCGCCACAGGGTCGAGTTACGAGCAGTACTTC; V: TRBV29-1; J: TRBJ2-7; D: NA; size: NA
CDR3: CASSAGSGGAYEQYF; DNA: TGTGCCAGCAGCGCTGGATCCGGGGGGGCCTACGAGCAGTACTTC; V: TRBV9; J: TRBJ2-7; D: TRBD2; size: once
CDR3: CASSVDQGSYEQYF; DNA: TGTGCCAGCAGCGTAGACCAGGGCTCCTACGAGCAGTACTTC; V: TRBV9; J: TRBJ2-7; D: NA; size: few
CDR3: CASSPQTGRNQPQHF; DNA: TGTGCCAGTAGCCCCCAGACAGGGCGGAATCAGCCCCAGCATTTT; V: TRBV19; J: TRBJ1-5; D: TRBD1; size: once